Listed here are 9 T cell receptor beta chains from one sample, sequenced in a study of T cells in Graves' hyperthyroidism and ophthalmopathy. It was RNA transcripts that yielded the amplified TCR beta CDR3 regions. HTBI primers were the set used in a first-round RT-PCR of the TCR CDR3. TCRdb passed the multiplex PCR reads through MiXCR, listing each CDR3 protein once. The sample shows about 620,000 distinct CDR3 sequences, 15% to 20% of them seen only once. The sequenced material came from blood. The source of these receptors is a young woman with Graves' hyperthyroidism.

V is TRBV29-1 and J is TRBJ1-5; TRBD1 might be the D (6 bases). CDR3 length: 13 residues. In germline, CDR1 is SQVTM, CDR2 ANQGSEA. The V end was cut by 4 bases, the J end by 7 bases, with 14 bases between. As DNA, the CDR3 is TGCAGCGTTGTTGAAGGGGGAGGGCAGCCCCAGCATTTT. It encodes CSVVEGGGQPQHF.

This clonotype was found many times. The rearrangement joins TRBV28 to TRBJ2-1, with 10 bases aligning to TRBD2. V shed 3 bases, J shed 4 bases, and the junction held 9 bases outside the gene matches. CDR3 size: 17 residues. Germline CDR1 MDHEN, CDR2 SYDVKM. CDR3 amino acids: CASSFRSQTSGYNEQFF. DNA of the CDR3: TGTGCCAGCAGTTTTCGCTCCCAGACTAGCGGGTACAATGAGCAGTTCTTC.

This clonotype appeared many times. V is TRBV7-9 and J is TRBJ2-1; no definite D call. CDR3 size: 11 residues. The germline gives CDR1 SEHNR, CDR2 FQNEAQ (reference sequence). V lost 4 bases and J 8 bases, leaving 6 bases between the germline ends. Here the CDR3 reads CASSSIYEQFF. In nucleotides, the CDR3 is TGTGCCAGCAGCTCCATTTATGAGCAGTTCTTC.

A remark on this clonotype: The junction departs from the called germline gene at one end, perhaps through a read error. The V call is TRBV5-1, the J call TRBJ2-3; D call uncertain. CDR3 size: 12 residues. Germline V gene sequence: CDR1 SGHRS, CDR2 YFSETQ. CDR3 coding DNA: TGCGCCAGCAGCTTGGAATCAGATACGCGGTATTTT. It encodes CASSLESDTRYF.

The V gene is TRBV19, the J gene TRBJ2-2; 10 nucleotides align to TRBD2. The junction had 12 bases not matched to a gene; V was cut back by 5 bases and J by 3 bases. This CDR3 is 18 amino acids long. The germline gives CDR1 LNHDA, CDR2 SQIVND (reference sequence). Written as DNA, the CDR3 is TGTGCCAGTAGTCCACTGGCTAGCGGGAGAGCTGACACCGGGGAGCTGTTTTTT. It translates to CASSPLASGRADTGELFF.

This clonotype has ten or more counts. V and J are TRBV12-3 or TRBV12-4 and TRBJ1-4; D uncertain. V gave up 1 base and J gave up 8 bases, with 14 bases separating them. The CDR3 length is 15 residues. In DNA, the CDR3 is TGTGCCAGCAGTTTAGATAGGCTCTTGGGGGAAAAACTGTTTTTT. Protein sequence: CASSLDRLLGEKLFF.

A note on this clonotype: Relative to the germline gene, one junction end is altered; a read error may explain this. The chain carries TRBV19 and TRBJ1-2, with D possibly matching TRBD1 (5 bases). The germline CDR1 and CDR2 sequences are LNHDA and SQIVND (reference sequence). CDR3 length equals 14 residues. In DNA, the CDR3 is TGCGCCAGTAGATCGACAGCCGCCAACTATGGCTACACCTTC. Translated: CASRSTAANYGYTF. Supplemented by reference TRBV19 and TRBJ1-2, the full variable domain reads DGGITQSPKYLFRKEGQNVTLSCEQNLNHDAMYWYRQDPGQGLRLIYYSQIVNDFQKGDIAEGYSVSREKKESFPLTVTSAQKNPTAFYLCASRSTAANYGYTFGSGTRLTVV.

This clonotype was observed many times. The chain joins TRBV5-1 to TRBJ1-1; 7 positions agree with TRBD1. CDR3 length equals 16 residues. V was clipped by 2 bases and J by 0 bases; unmatched bases: 7. Germline assignment: CDR1 SGHRS and CDR2 YFSETQ. The CDR3 bases are TGCGCCAGCAGCTTTGACAGGGATGATATGAACACTGAAGCTTTCTTT. Its translation is CASSFDRDDMNTEAFF.

There are many counts of this clonotype. The chain combines TRBV27 with TRBJ2-7, with TRBD1 matching over 7 bases. The CDR3 spans 15 residues. Trimming at V came to 8 bases and at J to 3 bases, leaving 13 bases not matched to a gene. The germline V gene has CDR1 MNHEY and CDR2 SMNVEV (reference sequence). CDR3 region: CASGIDGQDYYEQYF. For the CDR3, the DNA is TGTGCCAGCGGTATCGATGGACAGGATTACTACGAGCAGTACTTC.